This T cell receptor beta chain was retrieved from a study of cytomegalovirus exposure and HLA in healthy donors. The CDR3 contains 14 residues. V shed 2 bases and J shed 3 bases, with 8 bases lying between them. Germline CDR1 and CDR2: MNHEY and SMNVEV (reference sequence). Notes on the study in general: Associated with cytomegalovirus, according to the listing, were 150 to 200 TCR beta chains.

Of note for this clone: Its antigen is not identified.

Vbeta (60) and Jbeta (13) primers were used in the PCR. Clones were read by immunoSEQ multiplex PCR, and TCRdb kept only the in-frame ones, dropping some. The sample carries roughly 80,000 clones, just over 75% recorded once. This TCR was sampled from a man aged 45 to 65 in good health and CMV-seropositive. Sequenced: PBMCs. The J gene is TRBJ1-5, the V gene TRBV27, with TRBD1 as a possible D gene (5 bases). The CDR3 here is CASSLGGYNQPQHF. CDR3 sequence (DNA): TGTGCCAGCAGTTTAGGGGGGTACAATCAGCCCCAGCATTTT.